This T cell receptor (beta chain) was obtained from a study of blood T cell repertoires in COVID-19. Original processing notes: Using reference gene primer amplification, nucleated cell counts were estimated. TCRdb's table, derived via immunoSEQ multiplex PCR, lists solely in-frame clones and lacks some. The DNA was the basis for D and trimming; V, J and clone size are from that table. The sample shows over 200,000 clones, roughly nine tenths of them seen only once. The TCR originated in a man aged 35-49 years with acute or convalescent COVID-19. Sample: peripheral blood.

CDR3 loop: CASSPNSYEQYF. The CDR3 bases are TGTGCCAGCAGCCCCAACTCCTACGAGCAGTACTTC. The gene calls are TRBV7-8 and TRBJ2-7; no clear D. Trimming stripped 5 bases from V and 0 bases from J, with 5 bases between. Germline CDR1 reads SGHVS; CDR2 reads FQNEAQ. This CDR3 has 12 residues. The full variable domain, completed using reference TRBV7-8 and TRBJ2-7, is GAGVSQSPRYKVAKRGQDVALRCDPISGHVSLFWYQQALGQGPEFLTYFQNEAQLDKSGLPSDRFFAERPEGSVSTLKIQRTQQEDSAVYLCASSPNSYEQYFGPGTRLTVT.